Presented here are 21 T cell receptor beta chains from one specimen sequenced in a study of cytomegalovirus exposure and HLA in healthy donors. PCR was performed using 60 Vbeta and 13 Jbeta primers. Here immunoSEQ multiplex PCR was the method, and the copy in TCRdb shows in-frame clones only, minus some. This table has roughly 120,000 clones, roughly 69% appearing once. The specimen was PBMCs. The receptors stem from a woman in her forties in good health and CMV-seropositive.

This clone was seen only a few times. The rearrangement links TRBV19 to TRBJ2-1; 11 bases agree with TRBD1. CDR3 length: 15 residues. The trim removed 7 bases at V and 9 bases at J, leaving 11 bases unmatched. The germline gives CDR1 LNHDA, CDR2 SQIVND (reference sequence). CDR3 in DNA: TGTGCCAGTAACCTGCGCTGGACAGGGGGCGGTGAGCAGTTCTTC. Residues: CASNLRWTGGGEQFF.

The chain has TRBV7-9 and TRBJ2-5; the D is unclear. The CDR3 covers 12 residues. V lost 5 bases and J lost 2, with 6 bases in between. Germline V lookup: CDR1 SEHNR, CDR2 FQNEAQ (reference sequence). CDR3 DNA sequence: TGTGCCAGCAGCCCAGGACAAGAGACCCAGTACTTC. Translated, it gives CASSPGQETQYF.

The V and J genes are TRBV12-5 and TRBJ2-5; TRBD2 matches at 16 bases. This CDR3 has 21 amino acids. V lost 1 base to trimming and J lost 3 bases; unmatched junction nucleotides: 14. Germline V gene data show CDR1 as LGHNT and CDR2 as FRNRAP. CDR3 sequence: CASGLAPRRGLAGGPEETQYF. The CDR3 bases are TGTGCTAGTGGTTTGGCCCCTCGACGGGGACTAGCGGGAGGGCCTGAAGAGACCCAGTACTTC.

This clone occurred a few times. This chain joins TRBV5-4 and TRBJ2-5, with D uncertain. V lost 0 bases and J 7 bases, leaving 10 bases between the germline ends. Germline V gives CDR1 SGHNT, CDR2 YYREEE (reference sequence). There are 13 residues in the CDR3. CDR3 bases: TGTGCCAGCAGCTTGGGGCCCCCGGGGACCCAGTACTTC. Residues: CASSLGPPGTQYF.

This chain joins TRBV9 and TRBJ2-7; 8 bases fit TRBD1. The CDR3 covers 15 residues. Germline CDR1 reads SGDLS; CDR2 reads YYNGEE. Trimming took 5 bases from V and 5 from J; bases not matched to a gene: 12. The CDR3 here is CASSAGTGQTHEQYF. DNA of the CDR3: TGTGCCAGCAGTGCCGGGACAGGTCAAACCCACGAGCAGTACTTC.

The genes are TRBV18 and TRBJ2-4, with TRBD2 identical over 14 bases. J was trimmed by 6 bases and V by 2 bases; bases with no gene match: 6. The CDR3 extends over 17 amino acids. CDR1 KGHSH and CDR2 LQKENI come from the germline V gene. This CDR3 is CASSPTGTSGSGNIQYF. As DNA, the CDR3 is TGTGCCAGCTCACCAACTGGGACTAGCGGGAGTGGAAACATTCAGTACTTC.

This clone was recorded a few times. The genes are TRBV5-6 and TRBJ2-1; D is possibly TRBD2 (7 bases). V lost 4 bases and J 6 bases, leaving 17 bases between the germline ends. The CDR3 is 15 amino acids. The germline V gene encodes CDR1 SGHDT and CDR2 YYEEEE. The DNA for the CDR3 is TGTGCCAGCAGCCTAGGGGGGGCGGGTATCAATGAGCAGTTCTTC. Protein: CASSLGGAGINEQFF.

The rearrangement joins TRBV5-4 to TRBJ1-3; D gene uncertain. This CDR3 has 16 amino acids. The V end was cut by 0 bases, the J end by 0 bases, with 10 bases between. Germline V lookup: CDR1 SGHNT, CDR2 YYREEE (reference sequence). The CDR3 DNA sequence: TGTGCCAGCAGCTTGGGGGCCCCGGCCTCTGGAAACACCATATATTTT. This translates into CASSLGAPASGNTIYF.

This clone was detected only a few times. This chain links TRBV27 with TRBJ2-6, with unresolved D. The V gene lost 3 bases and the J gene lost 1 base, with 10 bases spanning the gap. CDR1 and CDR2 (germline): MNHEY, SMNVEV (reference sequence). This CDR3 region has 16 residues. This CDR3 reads CASSFRLGSGANVLTF. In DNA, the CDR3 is TGTGCCAGCAGTTTTAGGCTCGGGTCTGGGGCCAACGTCCTGACTTTC. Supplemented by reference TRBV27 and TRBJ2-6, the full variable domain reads EAQVTQNPRYLITVTGKKLTVTCSQNMNHEYMSWYRQDPGLGLRQIYYSMNVEVTDKGDVPEGYKVSRKEKRNFPLILESPSPNQTSLYFCASSFRLGSGANVLTFGAGSRLTVL.

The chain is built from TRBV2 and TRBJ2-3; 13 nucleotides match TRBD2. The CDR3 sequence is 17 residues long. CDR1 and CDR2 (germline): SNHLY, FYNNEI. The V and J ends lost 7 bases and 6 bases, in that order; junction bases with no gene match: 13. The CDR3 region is CASMRGLAGMGVDTQYF. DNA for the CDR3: TGTGCCAGCATGAGGGGACTAGCGGGAATGGGAGTGGATACGCAGTATTTT. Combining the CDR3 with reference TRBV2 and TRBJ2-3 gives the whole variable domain EPEVTQTPSHQVTQMGQEVILRCVPISNHLYFYWYRQILGQKVEFLVSFYNNEISEKSEIFDDQFSVERPDGSNFTLKIRSTKLEDSAMYFCASMRGLAGMGVDTQYFGPGTRLTVL.

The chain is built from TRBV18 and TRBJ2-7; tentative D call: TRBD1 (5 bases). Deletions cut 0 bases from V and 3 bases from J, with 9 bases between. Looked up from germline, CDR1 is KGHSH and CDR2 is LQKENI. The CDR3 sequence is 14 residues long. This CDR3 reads CASSPPGHIYEQYF. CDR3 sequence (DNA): TGTGCCAGCTCACCACCCGGACACATCTACGAGCAGTACTTC.

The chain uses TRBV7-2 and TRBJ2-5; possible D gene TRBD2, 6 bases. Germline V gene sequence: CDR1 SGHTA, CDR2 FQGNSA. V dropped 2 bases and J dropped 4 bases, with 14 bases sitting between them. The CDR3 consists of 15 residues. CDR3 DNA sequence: TGTGCCAGCAGCTTATGGACTACCGGTGGAGAGACCCAGTACTTC. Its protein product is CASSLWTTGGETQYF.

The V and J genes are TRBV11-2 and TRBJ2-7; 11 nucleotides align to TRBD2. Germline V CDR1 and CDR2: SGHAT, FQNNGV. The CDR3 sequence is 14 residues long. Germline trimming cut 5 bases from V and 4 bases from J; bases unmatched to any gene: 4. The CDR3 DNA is TGTGCCAGCAGCCGACTAGCGGGGTCATACGAGCAGTACTTC. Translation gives CASSRLAGSYEQYF. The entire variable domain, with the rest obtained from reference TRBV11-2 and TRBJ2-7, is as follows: EAGVAQSPRYKIIEKRQSVAFWCNPISGHATLYWYQQILGQGPKLLIQFQNNGVVDDSQLPKDRFSAERLKGVDSTLKIQPAKLEDSAVYLCASSRLAGSYEQYFGPGTRLTVT.

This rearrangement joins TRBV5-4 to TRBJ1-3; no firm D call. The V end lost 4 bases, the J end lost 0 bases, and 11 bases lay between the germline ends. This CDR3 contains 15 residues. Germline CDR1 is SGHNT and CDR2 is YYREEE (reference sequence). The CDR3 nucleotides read TGTGCCAGCAGCCCTGACACCGACTCTGGAAACACCATATATTTT. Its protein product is CASSPDTDSGNTIYF.

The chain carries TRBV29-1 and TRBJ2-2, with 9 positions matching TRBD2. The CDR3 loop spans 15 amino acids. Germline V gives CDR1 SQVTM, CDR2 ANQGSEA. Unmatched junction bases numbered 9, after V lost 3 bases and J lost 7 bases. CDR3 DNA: TGCAGCGTTGAGAAGCGGGAGGCTCTCCTCGGGGAGCTGTTTTTT. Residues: CSVEKREALLGELFF.

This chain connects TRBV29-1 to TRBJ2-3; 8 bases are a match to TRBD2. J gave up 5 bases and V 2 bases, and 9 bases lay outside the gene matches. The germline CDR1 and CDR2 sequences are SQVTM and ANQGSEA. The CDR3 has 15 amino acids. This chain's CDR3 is CSVELLGLDVDTQYF. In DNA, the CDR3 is TGCAGCGTTGAACTTTTGGGACTAGATGTAGATACGCAGTATTTT.

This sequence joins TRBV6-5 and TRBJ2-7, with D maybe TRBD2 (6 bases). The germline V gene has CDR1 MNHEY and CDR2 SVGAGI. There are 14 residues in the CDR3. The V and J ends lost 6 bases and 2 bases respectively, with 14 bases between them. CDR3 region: CASRQGGRTYEQYF. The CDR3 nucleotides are TGTGCCAGCAGGCAGGGTGGGAGGACCTACGAGCAGTACTTC.

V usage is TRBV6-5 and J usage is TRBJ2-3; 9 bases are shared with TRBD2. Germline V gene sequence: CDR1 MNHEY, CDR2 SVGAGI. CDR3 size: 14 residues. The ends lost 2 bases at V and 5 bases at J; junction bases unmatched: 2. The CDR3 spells CASSYGTSRDTQYF. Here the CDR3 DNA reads TGTGCCAGCAGTTACGGGACTAGCCGAGATACGCAGTATTTT.

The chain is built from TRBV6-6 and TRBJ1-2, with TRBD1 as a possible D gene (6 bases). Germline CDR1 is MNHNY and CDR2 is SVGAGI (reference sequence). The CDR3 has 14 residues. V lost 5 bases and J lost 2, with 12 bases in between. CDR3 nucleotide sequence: TGTGCCAGCAGTATACAGGGAACCAACTATGGCTACACCTTC. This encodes CASSIQGTNYGYTF.

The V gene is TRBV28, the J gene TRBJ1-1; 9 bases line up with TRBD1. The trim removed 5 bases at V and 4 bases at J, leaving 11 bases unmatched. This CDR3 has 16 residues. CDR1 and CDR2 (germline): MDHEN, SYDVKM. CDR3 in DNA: TGTGCCAGCAGTCAGACAGGGGGAGATGGTCGCACTGAAGCTTTCTTT. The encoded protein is CASSQTGGDGRTEAFF.

The CDR3 DNA reads as TGTGCCAGCAGCTTAAGCGGGGTGCCCCAGCATTTT. This codes for CASSLSGVPQHF. The V gene is TRBV7-8, the J gene TRBJ1-5; D unresolved. Trimming pared 2 bases from V and 9 bases from J, leaving 8 bases between. The CDR3 spans 12 residues. Per the germline V gene, CDR1 is SGHVS and CDR2 is FQNEAQ. The entire variable domain, with the rest obtained from reference TRBV7-8 and TRBJ1-5, is as follows: GAGVSQSPRYKVAKRGQDVALRCDPISGHVSLFWYQQALGQGPEFLTYFQNEAQLDKSGLPSDRFFAERPEGSVSTLKIQRTQQEDSAVYLCASSLSGVPQHFGDGTRLSIL.